Below are 25 T cell receptor beta chains sequenced from a single sample in a study of response to subunit inactivated influenza vaccine. Via MiXCR, TCRdb re-called the RT-PCR reads, giving one row per CDR3 protein. This table has about 480,000 distinct CDR3 sequences, about 10% appearing once. The source material was PBMCs from blood, sampled around seven weeks after vaccination. These receptors all come from a man aged 50 to 60 who received an inactivated influenza vaccine.

Comment on this clonotype: A junction end diverges from the germline sequence, so it may reflect a read error. CDR3 DNA sequence: TGTGCCAGCAATCCGGCCTCCGGGCCAGAGATCCAGTACTTC. Protein product: CASNPASGPEIQYF. This chain uses TRBV6-1 with TRBJ2-5; D not certain. The germline gives CDR1 MNHNS, CDR2 SASEGT. This CDR3 is built from 14 residues.

This clonotype was recorded at least ten times. The chain uses TRBV20-1 and TRBJ2-3; 12 bases map to TRBD2. Germline values: CDR1 DFQATT, CDR2 SNEGSKA (reference sequence). The trim removed 0 bases at V and 0 bases at J, leaving 7 bases unmatched. The CDR3 runs 18 residues. The chain's CDR3 is CSARDGTSGYSSTDTQYF. In DNA form, the CDR3 reads TGCAGTGCTAGAGATGGGACTAGCGGGTATTCTAGCACAGATACGCAGTATTTT.

This clonotype has at least ten counts. The CDR3 DNA is TGCAGTGCTAGAGATCAAGGAGGGCACTACGAGCAGTACTTC. Translated: CSARDQGGHYEQYF. This sequence joins TRBV20-1 and TRBJ2-7; D perhaps matches TRBD2 (6 bases). This CDR3 comprises 14 residues. V lost 0 bases and J lost 3, with 12 bases in between. Germline lookup yields CDR1 DFQATT and CDR2 SNEGSKA (reference sequence).

This clonotype was counted between two and nine times. This chain joins TRBV6-1 and TRBJ2-6; 9 positions agree with TRBD1. V was pared by 7 bases and J by 0 bases, with 7 bases of the junction left unmatched. CDR3 length: 17 amino acids. Germline values: CDR1 MNHNS, CDR2 SASEGT. The CDR3 sequence: CASTPGQGHSGANVLTF. CDR3 nucleotides: TGTGCCAGCACGCCTGGACAGGGGCACTCTGGGGCCAACGTCCTGACTTTC.

In this sample, this clonotype turned up many times. The chain combines TRBV20-1 with TRBJ2-1, with a weak D call TRBD1 (5 bases). The germline CDR1 and CDR2 sequences are DFQATT and SNEGSKA (reference sequence). The CDR3 contains 12 residues. Trimming took 5 bases from V and 8 from J, leaving 13 bases between them. The DNA of the CDR3 is TGCAGTGCTGGGGCAGCATTGGATGAGCAGTTCTTC. Translation gives CSAGAALDEQFF.

The chain recombines TRBV6-1 with TRBJ2-7; 11 positions match TRBD2. The V gene's germline CDR1 is MNHNS and CDR2 SASEGT. CDR3 length equals 15 residues. With 6 bases clipped from V and 3 bases from J, the junction kept 7 bases outside the gene matches. CDR3 sequence (DNA): TGTGCCAGCAGAACTGCCCTAGCGGGAGGCTACGAGCAGTACTTC. It specifies CASRTALAGGYEQYF.

Turning to this clonotype: This may arise from a read error, as a much more abundant clone is one base away. This chain uses TRBV20-1 with TRBJ2-7, with 7 nucleotides matching TRBD1. V shed 5 bases and J 3 bases; nucleotides not matched to a gene: 10. The CDR3 totals 14 residues. Germline CDR1 DFQATT, CDR2 SNEGSKA (reference sequence). The DNA for the CDR3 is TGCAGTGCTGTTAGACAGGGTTTTCACTACGAGCAGTACTTC. It yields the protein CSAVRQGFHYEQYF.

This clonotype has ten or more counts. The genes are TRBV10-3 and TRBJ1-1, with 10 positions matching TRBD1. Per germline, CDR1 ENHRY and CDR2 SYGVKD. V shed 6 bases and J 6 bases; nucleotides not matched to a gene: 7. This CDR3 is 14 amino acids long. The CDR3 loop is CAIRGDRGSAEAFF. The CDR3 DNA follows: TGTGCCATCAGGGGGGACAGGGGTTCGGCTGAAGCTTTCTTT.

The V call is TRBV5-1, the J call TRBJ1-1; 9 bases align to TRBD1. The junction had 6 bases not matched to a gene; V was cut back by 4 bases and J by 5 bases. The CDR3 length is 14 residues. The germline V gene encodes CDR1 SGHRS and CDR2 YFSETQ. CDR3 region: CASSHGQGRTEAFF. CDR3 in DNA: TGCGCCAGCAGCCACGGACAGGGGAGGACTGAAGCTTTCTTT.

This clonotype was detected only a few times. This sequence joins TRBV7-3 and TRBJ1-1; D not certain. V was shortened by 0 bases and J by 2 bases, with 4 bases between the two germline ends. Germline-derived CDR1 and CDR2 are SGHTA and FQGTGA. This CDR3 comprises 13 residues. The CDR3 DNA sequence: TGTGCCAGCAGCTTAACAACTAACACTGAAGCTTTCTTT. It encodes CASSLTTNTEAFF.

This chain joins TRBV18 and TRBJ1-6; D not resolved. CDR1 is KGHSH, CDR2 LQKENI, per germline. The CDR3 is 12 residues long. The V gene lost 4 bases and the J gene lost 7 bases, with 5 bases spanning the gap. CDR3 coding DNA: TGTGCCAGCTCACAGCCCAATTCACCCCTCCACTTT. It encodes CASSQPNSPLHF.

In its sample, this clonotype was seen many times. The gene calls are TRBV29-1 and TRBJ2-7, with 9 bases that match TRBD2. Germline-derived CDR1 and CDR2 are SQVTM and ANQGSEA. J lost 7 bases, V lost 4 bases, and 14 bases had no gene match. The CDR3 sequence is 15 residues long. The CDR3 loop reads CSVARGSGGPKEQYF. CDR3 bases: TGCAGCGTTGCCCGGGGTAGCGGGGGCCCTAAGGAGCAGTACTTC.

Only one count was recorded for this clonotype. V usage is TRBV7-9 and J usage is TRBJ2-2, with 7 positions matching TRBD1. Germline CDR1 is SEHNR and CDR2 is FQNEAQ (reference sequence). This CDR3 contains 15 residues. V lost 8 bases and J lost 5; bases outside the gene matches: 11. The CDR3 coding sequence is TGTGCCAGCGCCGCAAAGGGGGCGAGTACCGGGGAGCTGTTTTTT. This gives the protein CASAAKGASTGELFF. Together with reference TRBV7-9 and TRBJ2-2, the CDR3 gives the full variable domain: DTGVSQNPRHKITKRGQNVTFRCDPISEHNRLYWYRQTLGQGPEFLTYFQNEAQLEKSRLLSDRFSAERPKGSFSTLEIQRTEQGDSAMYLCASAAKGASTGELFFGEGSRLTVL.

The chain couples TRBV18 to TRBJ2-1; TRBD2 agrees at 7 bases. Germline V gene data show CDR1 as KGHSH and CDR2 as LQKENI. The CDR3 is 16 residues long. The ends lost 6 bases at V and 3 bases at J; junction bases unmatched: 11. The CDR3 loop is CASSIPTGGFYNEQFF. The CDR3 DNA is TGTGCCAGCTCTATACCCACCGGGGGGTTCTACAATGAGCAGTTCTTC.

This clonotype appeared a few times. The chain carries TRBV4-1 and TRBJ1-4; TRBD1 is a possible D gene (5 bases). The V gene lost 4 bases and the J gene lost 8 bases, with 20 bases spanning the gap. This CDR3 has 16 residues. Per germline, CDR1 MGHRA and CDR2 YSYEKL. CDR3: CASSLVGTGLWEKLFF. In nucleotides, the CDR3 is TGCGCCAGCAGCCTCGTTGGGACTGGCCTTTGGGAAAAACTGTTTTTT.

This sequence joins TRBV20-1 and TRBJ2-7; D not certain. This CDR3 has 14 residues. The V end was cut by 5 bases, the J end by 3 bases, with 17 bases between. Germline CDR1 DFQATT, CDR2 SNEGSKA (reference sequence). The DNA for the CDR3 is TGCAGTGCTGTTTTTGAAGGAAGGGTCTACGAGCAGTACTTC. Amino acids: CSAVFEGRVYEQYF.

This clonotype has ten or more counts. The V gene is TRBV6-1, the J gene TRBJ2-3, with D possibly being TRBD1 (5 bases). In germline, CDR1 is MNHNS, CDR2 SASEGT. CDR3 size: 15 residues. V was shortened by 6 bases and J by 0 bases, with 13 bases between the two germline ends. CDR3 DNA: TGTGCCAGCAGGACCACAGGACCCAGCACAGATACGCAGTATTTT. Its translation is CASRTTGPSTDTQYF.

This clonotype was seen only a few times. The chain employs TRBV6-1 and TRBJ1-1; TRBD1 matches 7 bases. V trimming: 7 bases; J trimming: 5 bases; junction bases outside the gene matches: 10. Germline CDR1 MNHNS, CDR2 SASEGT. CDR3 size: 14 residues. The CDR3 coding sequence is TGTGCCAGCAAAACTACAGGGGTTTCGACTGAAGCTTTCTTT. This gives the protein CASKTTGVSTEAFF.

This clonotype was seen at least ten times. V and J are TRBV5-1 and TRBJ2-3; 11 bases match TRBD2. The germline CDR1 and CDR2 sequences are SGHRS and YFSETQ. The CDR3 spans 17 residues. V shed 4 bases, J shed 6 bases, and the junction held 13 bases outside the gene matches. CDR3 DNA: TGCGCCAGCAGCCTACAGGGGACTAGCGGCCGGTTGGATACGCAGTATTTT. This codes for CASSLQGTSGRLDTQYF.

The V and J genes are TRBV7-9 and TRBJ2-1, with TRBD1 as a possible D gene (6 bases). Per germline, CDR1 SEHNR and CDR2 FQNEAQ (reference sequence). V was cut by 5 bases and J by 4 bases, with 15 bases left in between. The CDR3 runs 15 residues. The CDR3 region has the DNA TGTGCCAGCAGCATGCTAAGGACAGAGTACAATGAGCAGTTCTTC. Translated: CASSMLRTEYNEQFF.

The chain is built from TRBV5-1 and TRBJ2-3; 7 nucleotides match TRBD2. The germline V gene encodes CDR1 SGHRS and CDR2 YFSETQ. V lost 4 bases, J lost 7 bases, and 15 bases stayed unmatched. This CDR3 region has 16 residues. The CDR3 protein is CASSRTLAEFGYTQYF. The CDR3, as DNA: TGCGCCAGCAGCCGAACTCTAGCGGAATTTGGGTATACGCAGTATTTT. The whole variable domain, remainder taken from reference TRBV5-1 and TRBJ2-3, is KAGVTQTPRYLIKTRGQQVTLSCSPISGHRSVSWYQQTPGQGLQFLFEYFSETQRNKGNFPGRFSGRQFSNSRSEMNVSTLELGDSALYLCASSRTLAEFGYTQYFGPGTRLTVL.

The chain joins TRBV30 to TRBJ1-2; D unresolved. Germline CDR1 reads GTSNPN; CDR2 reads SVGIG (reference sequence). The CDR3 is made up of 12 amino acids. Trimming took off 0 bases at V and 4 bases at J, with 6 bases between the two ends. CDR3 region: CAWSVSVYGYTF. The CDR3 region has the DNA TGTGCCTGGAGTGTTTCTGTCTATGGCTACACCTTC.

This clonotype showed up just a few times. The gene calls are TRBV7-9 and TRBJ2-1; 7 nucleotides align to TRBD1. The CDR3 spans 14 residues. Germline CDR1 and CDR2: SEHNR and FQNEAQ (reference sequence). Trimming removed 6 bases from V and 6 bases from J; junction bases left unmatched: 8. The CDR3 region has the DNA TGTGCCAGCAGTTCCGAGGACAGGCTCAATGAGCAGTTCTTC. Translation: CASSSEDRLNEQFF.

V is TRBV7-2 and J is TRBJ1-5; D not resolved. Germline CDR1 is SGHTA and CDR2 is FQGNSA. This CDR3 region has 14 residues. Trimming pared 2 bases from V and 4 bases from J, leaving 9 bases between. The CDR3 reads CASSLSLPNQPQHF. The CDR3 bases are TGTGCCAGCAGCTTATCTCTCCCGAATCAGCCCCAGCATTTT.

The chain carries TRBV3-1 and TRBJ2-2, with unresolved D. This CDR3 is built from 13 residues. V lost 4 bases and J lost 6, with 9 bases in between. CDR1 and CDR2 from the germline V gene are LGHDT and YNNKEL (reference sequence). The CDR3 loop is CASSPDGAGELFF. Here the CDR3 DNA reads TGTGCCAGCAGCCCCGATGGAGCCGGGGAGCTGTTTTTT.